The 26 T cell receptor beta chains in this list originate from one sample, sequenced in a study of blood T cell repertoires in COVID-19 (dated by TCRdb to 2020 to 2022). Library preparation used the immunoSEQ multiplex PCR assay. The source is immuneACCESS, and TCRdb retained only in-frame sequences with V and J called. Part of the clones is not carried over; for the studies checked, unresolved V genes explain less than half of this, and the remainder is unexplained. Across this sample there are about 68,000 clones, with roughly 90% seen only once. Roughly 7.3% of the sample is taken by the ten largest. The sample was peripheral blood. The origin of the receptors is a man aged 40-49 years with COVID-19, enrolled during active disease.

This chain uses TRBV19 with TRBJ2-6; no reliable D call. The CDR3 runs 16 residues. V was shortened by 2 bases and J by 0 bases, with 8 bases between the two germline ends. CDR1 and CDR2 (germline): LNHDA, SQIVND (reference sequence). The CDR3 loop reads CASSIIASSGANVLTF. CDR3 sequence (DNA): TGTGCCAGTAGTATAATAGCCAGCTCTGGGGCCAACGTCCTGACTTTC.

The CDR3 bases are TGTGCCAGCATCCTTCTTAGATCCACCGGGGAGCTGTTTTTT. Its translation is CASILLRSTGELFF. The rearrangement uses TRBV11-2 and TRBJ2-2; the D is unclear. V lost 7 bases to trimming and J lost 4 bases, with 13 bases between them. Germline V gene lookup returns CDR1 SGHAT and CDR2 FQNNGV. The CDR3 is 14 amino acids. The full variable domain, its missing parts supplied by reference TRBV11-2 and TRBJ2-2, is EAGVAQSPRYKIIEKRQSVAFWCNPISGHATLYWYQQILGQGPKLLIQFQNNGVVDDSQLPKDRFSAERLKGVDSTLKIQPAKLEDSAVYLCASILLRSTGELFFGEGSRLTVL.

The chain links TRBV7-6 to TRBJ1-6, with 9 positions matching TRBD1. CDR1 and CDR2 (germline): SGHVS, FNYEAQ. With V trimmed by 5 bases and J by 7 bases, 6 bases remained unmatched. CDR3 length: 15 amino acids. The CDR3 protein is CASSARTGGNSPLHF. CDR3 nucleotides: TGTGCCAGCAGCGCGAGAACAGGGGGCAATTCACCCCTCCACTTT.

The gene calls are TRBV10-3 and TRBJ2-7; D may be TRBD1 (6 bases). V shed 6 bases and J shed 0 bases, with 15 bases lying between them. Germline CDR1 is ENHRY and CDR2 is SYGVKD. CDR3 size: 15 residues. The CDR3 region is CAIRKTDRTSYEQYF. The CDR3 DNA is TGTGCCATCAGAAAAACCGACAGGACCTCCTACGAGCAGTACTTC.

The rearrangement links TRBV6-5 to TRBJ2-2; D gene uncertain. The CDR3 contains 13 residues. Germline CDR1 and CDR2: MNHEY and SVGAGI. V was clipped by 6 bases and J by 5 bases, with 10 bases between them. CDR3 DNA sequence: TGTGCCAGCAGCCCCCAGGATACCGGGGAGCTGTTTTTT. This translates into CASSPQDTGELFF.

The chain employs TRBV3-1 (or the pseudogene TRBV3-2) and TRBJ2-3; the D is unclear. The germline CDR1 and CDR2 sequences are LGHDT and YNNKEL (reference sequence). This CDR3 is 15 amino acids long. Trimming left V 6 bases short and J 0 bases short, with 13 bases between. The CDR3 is CASSQNPGSTDTQYF. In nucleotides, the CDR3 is TGTGCCAGCAGTCAAAACCCCGGGAGCACAGATACGCAGTATTTT.

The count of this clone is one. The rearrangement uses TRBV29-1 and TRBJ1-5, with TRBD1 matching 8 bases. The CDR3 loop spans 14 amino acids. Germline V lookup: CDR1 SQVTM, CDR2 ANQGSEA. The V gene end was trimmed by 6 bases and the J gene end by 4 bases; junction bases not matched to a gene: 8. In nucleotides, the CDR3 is TGCAGCGTCGTTGGGGACAGGCCGAATCAGCCCCAGCATTTT. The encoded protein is CSVVGDRPNQPQHF.

The CDR3 loop is CASSPTGGYGYTF. As DNA, the CDR3 is TGTGCCAGCAGCCCTACAGGGGGCTATGGCTACACCTTC. The V gene is TRBV28, the J gene TRBJ1-2; 8 bases map to TRBD1. The V and J ends lost 6 bases and 4 bases, in that order; junction bases with no gene match: 4. CDR1 and CDR2 from the germline V gene are MDHEN and SYDVKM. This CDR3 spans 13 amino acids.

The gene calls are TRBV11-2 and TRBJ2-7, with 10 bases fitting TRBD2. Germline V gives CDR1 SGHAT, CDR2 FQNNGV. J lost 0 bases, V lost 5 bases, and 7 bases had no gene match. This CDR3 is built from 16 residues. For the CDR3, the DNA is TGTGCCAGCAGCCTCGGACTAGCGGTTTCCTCCTACGAGCAGTACTTC. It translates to CASSLGLAVSSYEQYF.

The CDR3 DNA reads TGTGCCTGGAGTGATCCAGGGGGCGTAAAGACTGAAGCTTTCTTT. This sequence encodes CAWSDPGGVKTEAFF. The chain links TRBV30 to TRBJ1-1, with 8 nucleotides matching TRBD1. Germline V gene data show CDR1 as GTSNPN and CDR2 as SVGIG (reference sequence). After removal of 1 base from V and 5 bases from J, the junction contained 9 bases not matched to a gene. This CDR3 contains 15 residues. Supplemented by reference TRBV30 and TRBJ1-1, the full variable domain reads SQTIHQWPATLVQPVGSPLSLECTVEGTSNPNLYWYRQAAGRGLQLLFYSVGIGQISSEVPQNLSASRPQDRQFILSSKKLLLSDSGFYLCAWSDPGGVKTEAFFGQGTRLTVV.

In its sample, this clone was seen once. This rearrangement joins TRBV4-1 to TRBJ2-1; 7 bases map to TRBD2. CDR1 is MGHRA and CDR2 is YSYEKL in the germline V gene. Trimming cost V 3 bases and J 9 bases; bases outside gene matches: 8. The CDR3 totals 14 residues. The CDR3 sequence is CASSQGGGTGEQFF. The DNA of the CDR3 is TGCGCCAGCAGCCAGGGGGGGGGTACAGGTGAGCAGTTCTTC.

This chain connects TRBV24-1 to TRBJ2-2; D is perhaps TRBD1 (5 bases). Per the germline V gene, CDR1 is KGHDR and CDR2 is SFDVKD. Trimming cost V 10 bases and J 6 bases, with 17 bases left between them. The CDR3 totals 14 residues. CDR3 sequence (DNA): TGTGCCACAGGGGCGGCAGAGTCTGCCGGGGAGCTGTTTTTT. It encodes CATGAAESAGELFF.

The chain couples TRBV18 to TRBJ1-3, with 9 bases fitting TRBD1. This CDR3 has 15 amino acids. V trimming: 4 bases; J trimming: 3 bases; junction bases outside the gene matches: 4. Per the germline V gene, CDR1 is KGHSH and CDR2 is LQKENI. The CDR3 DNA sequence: TGTGCCAGCTCACAACAGGGGGCAGGTGGAAACACCATATATTTT. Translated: CASSQQGAGGNTIYF.

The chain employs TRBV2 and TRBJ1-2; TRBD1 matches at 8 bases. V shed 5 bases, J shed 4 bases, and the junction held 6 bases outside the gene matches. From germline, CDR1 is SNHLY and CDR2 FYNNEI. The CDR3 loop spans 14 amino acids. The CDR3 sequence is CASSRGQGSYGYTF. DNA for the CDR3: TGTGCCAGCAGTAGAGGACAGGGAAGCTATGGCTACACCTTC.

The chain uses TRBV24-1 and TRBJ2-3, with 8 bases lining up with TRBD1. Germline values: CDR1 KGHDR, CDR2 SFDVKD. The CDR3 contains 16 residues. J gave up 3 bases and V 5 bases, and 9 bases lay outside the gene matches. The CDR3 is CATSGGDRTDTDTQYF. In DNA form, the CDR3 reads TGTGCCACCAGTGGGGGGGACAGGACAGATACAGATACGCAGTATTTT.

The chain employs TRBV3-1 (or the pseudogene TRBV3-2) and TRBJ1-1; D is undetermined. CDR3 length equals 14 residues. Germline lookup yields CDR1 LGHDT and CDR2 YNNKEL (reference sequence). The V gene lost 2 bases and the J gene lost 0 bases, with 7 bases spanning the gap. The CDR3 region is CASSQPGLNTEAFF. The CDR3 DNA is TGTGCCAGCAGCCAACCAGGTTTGAACACTGAAGCTTTCTTT.

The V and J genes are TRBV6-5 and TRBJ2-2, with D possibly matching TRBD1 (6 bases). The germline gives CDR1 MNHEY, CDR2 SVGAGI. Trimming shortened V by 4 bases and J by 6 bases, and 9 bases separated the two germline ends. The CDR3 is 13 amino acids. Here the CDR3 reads CASSSRQAGELFF. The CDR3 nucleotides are TGTGCCAGCAGTTCCCGACAGGCCGGGGAGCTGTTTTTT.

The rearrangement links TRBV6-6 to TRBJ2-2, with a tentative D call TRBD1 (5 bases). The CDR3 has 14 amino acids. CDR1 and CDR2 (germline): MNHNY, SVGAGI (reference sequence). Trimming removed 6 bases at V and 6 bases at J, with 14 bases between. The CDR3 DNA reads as TGTGCCAGCAGCCAGGGCCTAGGGGCCGGGGAGCTGTTTTTT. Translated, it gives CASSQGLGAGELFF.

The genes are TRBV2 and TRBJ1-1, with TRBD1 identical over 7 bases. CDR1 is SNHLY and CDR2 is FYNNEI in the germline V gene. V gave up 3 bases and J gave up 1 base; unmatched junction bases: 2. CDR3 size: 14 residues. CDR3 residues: CASSDQGGNTEAFF. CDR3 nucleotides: TGTGCCAGCAGTGATCAGGGGGGGAACACTGAAGCTTTCTTT.

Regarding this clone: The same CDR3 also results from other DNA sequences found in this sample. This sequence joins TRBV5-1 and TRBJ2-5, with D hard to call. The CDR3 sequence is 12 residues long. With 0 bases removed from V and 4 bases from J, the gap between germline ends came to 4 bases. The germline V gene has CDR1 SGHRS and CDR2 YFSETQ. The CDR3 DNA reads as TGCGCCAGCAGCTTGGATCGAGAGACCCAGTACTTC. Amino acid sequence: CASSLDRETQYF.

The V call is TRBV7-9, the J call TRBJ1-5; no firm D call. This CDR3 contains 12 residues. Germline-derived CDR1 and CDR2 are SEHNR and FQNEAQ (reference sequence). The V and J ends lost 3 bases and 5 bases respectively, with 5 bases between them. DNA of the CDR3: TGTGCCAGCAGCTTCCGGTATCAGCCCCAGCATTTT. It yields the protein CASSFRYQPQHF.

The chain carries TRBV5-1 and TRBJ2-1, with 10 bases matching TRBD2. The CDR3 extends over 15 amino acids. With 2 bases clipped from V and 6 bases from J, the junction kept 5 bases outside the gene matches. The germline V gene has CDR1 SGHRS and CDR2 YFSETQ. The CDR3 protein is CASSFLTSGRNEQFF. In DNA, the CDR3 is TGCGCCAGCAGCTTTTTGACTAGCGGGCGCAATGAGCAGTTCTTC.

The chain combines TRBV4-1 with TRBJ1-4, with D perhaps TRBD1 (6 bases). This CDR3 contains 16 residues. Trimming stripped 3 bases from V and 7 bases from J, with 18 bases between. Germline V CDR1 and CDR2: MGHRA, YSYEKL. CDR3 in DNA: TGCGCCAGCAGCCAGGGTACAGGGCCGACCGGTGAAAAACTGTTTTTT. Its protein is CASSQGTGPTGEKLFF.

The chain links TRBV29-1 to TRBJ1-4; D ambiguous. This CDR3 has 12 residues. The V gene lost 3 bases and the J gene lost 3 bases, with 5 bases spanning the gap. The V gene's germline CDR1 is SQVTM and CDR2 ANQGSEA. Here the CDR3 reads CSVDSANEKLFF. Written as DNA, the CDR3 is TGCAGCGTTGACAGTGCTAATGAAAAACTGTTTTTT.

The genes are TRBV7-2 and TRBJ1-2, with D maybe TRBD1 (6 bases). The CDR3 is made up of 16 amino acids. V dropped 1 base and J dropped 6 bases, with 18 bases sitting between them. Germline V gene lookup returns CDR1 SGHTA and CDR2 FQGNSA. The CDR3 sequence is CASSLDFDRPGNGYTF. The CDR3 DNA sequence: TGTGCCAGCAGCTTAGACTTCGACAGGCCAGGGAATGGCTACACCTTC.

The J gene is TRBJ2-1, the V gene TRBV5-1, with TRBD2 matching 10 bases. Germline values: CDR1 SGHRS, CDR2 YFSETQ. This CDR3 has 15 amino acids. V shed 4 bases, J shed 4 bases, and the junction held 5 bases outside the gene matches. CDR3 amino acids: CASSSGGAEYNEQFF. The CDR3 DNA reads TGCGCCAGCAGCAGCGGGGGGGCCGAATACAATGAGCAGTTCTTC.